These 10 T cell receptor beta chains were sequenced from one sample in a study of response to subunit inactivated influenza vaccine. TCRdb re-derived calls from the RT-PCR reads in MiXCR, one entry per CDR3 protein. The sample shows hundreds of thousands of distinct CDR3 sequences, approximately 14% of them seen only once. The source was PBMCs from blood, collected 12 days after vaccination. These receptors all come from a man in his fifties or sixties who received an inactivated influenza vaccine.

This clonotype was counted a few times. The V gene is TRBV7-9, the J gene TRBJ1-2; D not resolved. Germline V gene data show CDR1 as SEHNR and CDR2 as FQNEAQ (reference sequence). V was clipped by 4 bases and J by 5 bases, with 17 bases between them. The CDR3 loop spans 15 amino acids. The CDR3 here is CASSSGWNPLYGYTF. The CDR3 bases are TGTGCCAGCAGCTCCGGGTGGAATCCTCTTTATGGCTACACCTTC.

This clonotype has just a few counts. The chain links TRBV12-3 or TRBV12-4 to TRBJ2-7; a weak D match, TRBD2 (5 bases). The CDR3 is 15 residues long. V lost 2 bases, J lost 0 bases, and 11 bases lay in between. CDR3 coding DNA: TGTGCCAGCAGTTTATTCGGCCGGGACTCCTACGAGCAGTACTTC. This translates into CASSLFGRDSYEQYF.

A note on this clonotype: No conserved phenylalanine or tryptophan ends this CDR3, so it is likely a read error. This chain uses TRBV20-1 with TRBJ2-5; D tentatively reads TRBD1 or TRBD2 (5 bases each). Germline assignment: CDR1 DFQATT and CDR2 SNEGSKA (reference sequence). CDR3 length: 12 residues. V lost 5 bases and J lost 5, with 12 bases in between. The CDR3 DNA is TGCAGTGCTGCCTTAGGGGAGGAGACCCAGTACTTA. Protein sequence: CSAALGEETQYL.

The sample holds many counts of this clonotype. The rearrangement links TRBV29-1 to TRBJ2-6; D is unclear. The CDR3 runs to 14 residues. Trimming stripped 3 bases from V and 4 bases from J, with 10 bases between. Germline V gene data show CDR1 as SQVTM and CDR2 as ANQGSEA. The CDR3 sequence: CSVDGSGGANVLTF. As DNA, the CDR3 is TGCAGCGTTGACGGCTCAGGAGGGGCCAACGTCCTGACTTTC. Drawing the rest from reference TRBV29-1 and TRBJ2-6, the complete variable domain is SAVISQKPSRDICQRGTSLTIQCQVDSQVTMMFWYRQQPGQSLTLIATANQGSEATYESGFVIDKFPISRPNLTFSTLTVSNMSPEDSSIYLCSVDGSGGANVLTFGAGSRLTVL.

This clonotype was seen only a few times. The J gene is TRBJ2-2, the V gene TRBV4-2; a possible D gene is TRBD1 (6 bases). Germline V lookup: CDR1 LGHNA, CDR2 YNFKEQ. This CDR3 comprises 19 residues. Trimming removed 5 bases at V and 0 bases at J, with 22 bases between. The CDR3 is CASSNLDSGVNPNTGELFF. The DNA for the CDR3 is TGTGCCAGCAGCAATTTGGACAGTGGGGTTAACCCGAACACCGGGGAGCTGTTTTTT.

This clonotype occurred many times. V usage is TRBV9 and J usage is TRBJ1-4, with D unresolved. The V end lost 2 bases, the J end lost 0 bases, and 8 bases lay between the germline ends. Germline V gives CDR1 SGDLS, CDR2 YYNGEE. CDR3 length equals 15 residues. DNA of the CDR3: TGTGCCAGCAGCGTCGGACCAGCAACTAATGAAAAACTGTTTTTT. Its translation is CASSVGPATNEKLFF.

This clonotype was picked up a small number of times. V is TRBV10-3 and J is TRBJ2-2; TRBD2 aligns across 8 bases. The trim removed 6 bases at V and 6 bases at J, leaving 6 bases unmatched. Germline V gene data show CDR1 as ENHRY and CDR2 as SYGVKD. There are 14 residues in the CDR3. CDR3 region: CAISLAGVSGELFF. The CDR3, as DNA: TGTGCCATCAGCCTAGCGGGTGTCTCCGGGGAGCTGTTTTTT.

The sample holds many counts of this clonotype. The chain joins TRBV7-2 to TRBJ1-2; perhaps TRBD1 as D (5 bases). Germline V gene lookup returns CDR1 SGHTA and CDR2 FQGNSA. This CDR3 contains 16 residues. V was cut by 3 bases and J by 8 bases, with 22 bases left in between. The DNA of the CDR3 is TGTGCCAGCAGCTTTTTGATATCGGAGCCGGGACTAGGCTACACCTTC. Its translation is CASSFLISEPGLGYTF.

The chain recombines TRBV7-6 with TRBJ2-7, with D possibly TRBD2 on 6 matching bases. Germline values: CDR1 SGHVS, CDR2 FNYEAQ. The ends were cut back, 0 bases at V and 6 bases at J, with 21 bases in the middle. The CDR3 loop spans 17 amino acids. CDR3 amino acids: CASSLAWWGSGSVEQYF. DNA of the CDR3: TGTGCCAGCAGCTTAGCGTGGTGGGGGAGCGGGTCAGTCGAGCAGTACTTC.

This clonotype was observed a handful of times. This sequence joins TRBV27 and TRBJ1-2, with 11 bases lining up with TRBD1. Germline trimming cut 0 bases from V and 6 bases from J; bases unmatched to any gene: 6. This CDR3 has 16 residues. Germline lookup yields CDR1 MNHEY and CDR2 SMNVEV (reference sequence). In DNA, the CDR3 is TGTGCCAGCAGTTTATCGGACAGGGGGCACCAGAATGGCTACACCTTC. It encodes CASSLSDRGHQNGYTF.